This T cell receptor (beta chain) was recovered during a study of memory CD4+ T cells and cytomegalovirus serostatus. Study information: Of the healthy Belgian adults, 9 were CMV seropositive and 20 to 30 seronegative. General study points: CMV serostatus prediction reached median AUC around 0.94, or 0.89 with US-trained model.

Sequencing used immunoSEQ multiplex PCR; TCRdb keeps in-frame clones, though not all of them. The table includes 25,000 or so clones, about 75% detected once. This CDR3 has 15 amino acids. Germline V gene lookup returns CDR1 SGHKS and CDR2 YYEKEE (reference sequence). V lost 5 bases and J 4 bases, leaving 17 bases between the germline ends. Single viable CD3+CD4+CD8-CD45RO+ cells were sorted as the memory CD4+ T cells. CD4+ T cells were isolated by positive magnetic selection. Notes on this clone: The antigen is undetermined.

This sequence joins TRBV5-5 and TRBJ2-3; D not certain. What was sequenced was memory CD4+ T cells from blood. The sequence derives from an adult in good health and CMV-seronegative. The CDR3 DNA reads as TGTGCCAGCAGGTGGACGGCTCGAGACGCAGATACGCAGTATTTT. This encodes CASRWTARDADTQYF.